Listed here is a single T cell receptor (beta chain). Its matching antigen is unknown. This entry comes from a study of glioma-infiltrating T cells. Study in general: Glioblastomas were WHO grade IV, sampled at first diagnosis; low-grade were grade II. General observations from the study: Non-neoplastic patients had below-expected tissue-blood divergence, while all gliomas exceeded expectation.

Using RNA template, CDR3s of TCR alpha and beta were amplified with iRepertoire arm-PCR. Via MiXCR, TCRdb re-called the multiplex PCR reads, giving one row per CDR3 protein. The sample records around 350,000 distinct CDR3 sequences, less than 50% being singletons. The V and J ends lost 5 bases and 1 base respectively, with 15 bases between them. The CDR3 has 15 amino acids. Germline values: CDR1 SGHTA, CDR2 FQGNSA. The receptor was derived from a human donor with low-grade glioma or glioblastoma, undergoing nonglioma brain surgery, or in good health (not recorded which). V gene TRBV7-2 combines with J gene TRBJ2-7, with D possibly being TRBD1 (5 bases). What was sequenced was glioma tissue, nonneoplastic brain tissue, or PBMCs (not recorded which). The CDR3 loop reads CASSPRTYSSYEQYF. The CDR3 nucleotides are TGTGCCAGCAGCCCGAGGACATATAGTTCCTACGAGCAGTACTTC. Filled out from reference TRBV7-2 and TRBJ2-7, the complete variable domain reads GAGVSQSPSNKVTEKGKDVELRCDPISGHTALYWYRQSLGQGLEFLIYFQGNSAPDKSGLPSDRFSAERTGGSVSTLTIQRTQQEDSAVYLCASSPRTYSSYEQYFGPGTRLTVT.